This record concerns one T cell receptor beta chain sequence. As yet, its antigen is unknown. The data were obtained in a study of cytomegalovirus exposure and HLA in healthy donors. Study outcomes and limitations: Reports described diagnosis of cytomegalovirus status by the classifier as highly specific and sensitive. Earlier findings revealed that most TCR beta V segments proved productive either about 87% or about 30% of the time. It was assumed in the presence/absence analyses that sequencing depth was roughly uniform across donors. Roughly 170 TCR beta chains were listed as cytomegalovirus-associated.

Per the germline V gene, CDR1 is LNHNV and CDR2 is YYDKDF (reference sequence). This CDR3 spans 17 amino acids. Trimming stripped 1 base from V and 7 bases from J, with 20 bases between. The PCR had 60 Vbeta and 13 Jbeta primers. Profiled with immunoSEQ multiplex PCR; TCRdb holds only in-frame clones, not every one. Here the sample spans some 170,000 clones, roughly 79% being singletons. This clonotype originated in a woman between 18 and 29 years old in good health and CMV-seropositive. This rearrangement joins TRBV15 to TRBJ1-5; tentative D call: TRBD1 (5 bases). The specimen sequenced was PBMCs. Here the CDR3 DNA reads TGTGCCACCAGCAGAGGCCCTCCGCGGGCGGGGGGGCAGCCCCAGCATTTT. This gives the protein CATSRGPPRAGGQPQHF.